This T cell receptor beta chain appears in the sequencing data of a study of vaccination and CD4 T cells after COVID-19. Study-wide background: Six male and four female convalescents took part, two of them Hispanic. Post-vaccination specimens were collected at a median of about 68 days following dose two (range 14 to 241).

Regarding this clonotype: Its specificity is not known.

The length of the CDR3 is 14 residues. The V and J ends lost 1 base and 5 bases respectively, with 11 bases between them. Germline CDR1 SGHTA, CDR2 FQGNSA. The treatment is: approximately 9-day PBMC culture with coronavirus spike peptide pools or control peptides (ViraFEST assay). An unexposed donor provided the CD4+ T cells, which were collected before the COVID-19 pandemic (2011-2018). Expanded clonotypes were found by TCR sequencing after peptide-pool stimulation (ViraFEST). Culture of a few million PBMCs per well took place with approximately 9 IU/ml IL-2 and roughly 10 ug/ml peptide pools. Cultured CD4+ T cells had their DNA profiled by the Oncomine TCR Beta short-read assay. TCRdb re-derived calls from the PCR reads in MiXCR, one entry per CDR3 protein. The data show over 6,500 distinct CDR3 sequences, under 60% seen once.

This chain joins TRBV7-2 and TRBJ1-1; D remains ambiguous. Material for sequencing was CD4+ T cells from blood, cultured in vitro. The TCR was taken from a human donor in good health. CDR3 region: CASSLDARKTEAFF. CDR3 nucleotide sequence: TGTGCCAGCAGCTTAGATGCCAGGAAGACTGAAGCTTTCTTT.